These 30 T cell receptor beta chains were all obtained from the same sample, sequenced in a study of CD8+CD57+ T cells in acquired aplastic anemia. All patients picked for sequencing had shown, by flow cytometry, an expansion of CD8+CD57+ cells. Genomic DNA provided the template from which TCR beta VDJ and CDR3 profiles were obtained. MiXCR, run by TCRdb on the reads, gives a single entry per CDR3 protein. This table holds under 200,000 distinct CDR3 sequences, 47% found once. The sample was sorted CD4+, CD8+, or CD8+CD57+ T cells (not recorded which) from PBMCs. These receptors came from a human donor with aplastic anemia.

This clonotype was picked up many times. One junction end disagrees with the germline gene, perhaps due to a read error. In DNA, the CDR3 is TGTGCCAGCAGCCAAGATCGTCGAAGGGCGTACATTTTT. Residues: CASSQDRRRAYIF. The chain links TRBV3-1 to TRBJ1-3; D is unclear. The CDR3 spans 13 residues. CDR1 and CDR2 from the germline V gene are LGHDT and YNNKEL (reference sequence).

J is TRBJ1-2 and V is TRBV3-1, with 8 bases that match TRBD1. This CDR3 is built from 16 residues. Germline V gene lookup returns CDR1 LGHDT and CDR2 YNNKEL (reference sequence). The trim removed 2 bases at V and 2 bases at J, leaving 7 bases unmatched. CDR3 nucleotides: TGTGCCAGCAGCCAACCCGGGACAGGAAACAACTATGGCTACACCTTC. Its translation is CASSQPGTGNNYGYTF.

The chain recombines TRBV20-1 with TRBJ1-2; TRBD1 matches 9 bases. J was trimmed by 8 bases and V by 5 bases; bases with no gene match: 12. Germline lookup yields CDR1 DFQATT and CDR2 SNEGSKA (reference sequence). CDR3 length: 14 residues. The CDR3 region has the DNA TGCAGTGCTGTGTCCGGGACAGGGCTAGGAGGCTACACCTTC. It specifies CSAVSGTGLGGYTF.

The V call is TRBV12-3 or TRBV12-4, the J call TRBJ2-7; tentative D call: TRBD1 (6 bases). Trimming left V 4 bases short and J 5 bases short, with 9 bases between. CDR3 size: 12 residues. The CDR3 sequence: CASSYPGDEQYF. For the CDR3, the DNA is TGTGCCAGCAGTTACCCAGGGGACGAGCAGTACTTC.

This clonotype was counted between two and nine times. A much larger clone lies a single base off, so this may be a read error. CDR3 region: CASNSLGRETQYF. DNA for the CDR3: TGTGCCAGCAACTCGCTAGGGCGGGAGACCCAGTACTTC. The V call is TRBV11-2, the J call TRBJ2-5; unclear D gene. V dropped 7 bases and J dropped 5 bases, with 14 bases sitting between them. Germline-derived CDR1 and CDR2 are SGHAT and FQNNGV. The CDR3 has 13 residues.

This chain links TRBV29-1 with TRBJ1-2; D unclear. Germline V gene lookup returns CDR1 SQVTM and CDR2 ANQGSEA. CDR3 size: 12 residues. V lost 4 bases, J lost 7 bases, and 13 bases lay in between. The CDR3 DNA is TGCAGCGTTGTAACGGGAGGAAGTGGCTACACCTTC. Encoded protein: CSVVTGGSGYTF.

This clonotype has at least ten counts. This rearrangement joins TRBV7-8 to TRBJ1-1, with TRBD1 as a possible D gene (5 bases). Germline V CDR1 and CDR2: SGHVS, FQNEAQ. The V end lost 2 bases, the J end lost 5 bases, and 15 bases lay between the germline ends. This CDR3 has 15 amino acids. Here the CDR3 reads CASSLLRGGGTEAFF. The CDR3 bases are TGTGCCAGCAGCTTATTAAGGGGTGGTGGGACTGAAGCTTTCTTT. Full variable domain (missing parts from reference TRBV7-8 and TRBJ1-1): GAGVSQSPRYKVAKRGQDVALRCDPISGHVSLFWYQQALGQGPEFLTYFQNEAQLDKSGLPSDRFFAERPEGSVSTLKIQRTQQEDSAVYLCASSLLRGGGTEAFFGQGTRLTVV.

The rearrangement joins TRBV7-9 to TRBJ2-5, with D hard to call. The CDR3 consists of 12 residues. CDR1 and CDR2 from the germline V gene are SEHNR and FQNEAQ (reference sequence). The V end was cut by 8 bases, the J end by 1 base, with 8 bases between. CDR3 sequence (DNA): TGTGCCAGCGGAAGACCCCAAGAGACCCAGTACTTC. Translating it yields CASGRPQETQYF.

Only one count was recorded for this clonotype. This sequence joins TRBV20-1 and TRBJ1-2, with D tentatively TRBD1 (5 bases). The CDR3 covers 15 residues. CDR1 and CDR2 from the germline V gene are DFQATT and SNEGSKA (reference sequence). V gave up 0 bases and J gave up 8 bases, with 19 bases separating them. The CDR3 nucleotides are TGCAGTGCTAGAGATCTGGCAGGTGACGAGGGGGGCTACACCTTC. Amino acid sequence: CSARDLAGDEGGYTF.

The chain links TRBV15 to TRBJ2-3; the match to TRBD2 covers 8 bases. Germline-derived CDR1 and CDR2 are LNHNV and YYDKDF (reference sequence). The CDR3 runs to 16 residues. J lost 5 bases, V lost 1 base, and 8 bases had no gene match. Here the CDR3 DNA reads TGTGCCACCAGCAGAGTGGGTAGCGGGAACCGAGATACGCAGTATTTT. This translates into CATSRVGSGNRDTQYF.

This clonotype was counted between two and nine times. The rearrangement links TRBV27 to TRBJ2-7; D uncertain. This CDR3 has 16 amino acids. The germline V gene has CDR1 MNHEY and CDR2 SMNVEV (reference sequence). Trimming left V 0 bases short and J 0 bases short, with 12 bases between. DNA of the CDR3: TGTGCCAGCAGTTTATCCGGACCTCCGAGCTCCTACGAGCAGTACTTC. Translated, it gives CASSLSGPPSSYEQYF.

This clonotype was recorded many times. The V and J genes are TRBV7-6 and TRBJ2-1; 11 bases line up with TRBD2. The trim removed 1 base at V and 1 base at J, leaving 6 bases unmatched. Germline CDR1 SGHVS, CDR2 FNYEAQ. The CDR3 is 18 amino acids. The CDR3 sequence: CASSLELAGARSYNEQFF. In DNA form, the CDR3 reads TGTGCCAGCAGCTTAGAACTAGCGGGAGCTAGATCCTACAATGAGCAGTTCTTC. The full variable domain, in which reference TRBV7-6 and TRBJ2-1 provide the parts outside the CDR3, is GAGVSQSPRYKVTKRGQDVALRCDPISGHVSLYWYRQALGQGPEFLTYFNYEAQQDKSGLPNDRFSAERPEGSISTLTIQRTEQRDSAMYRCASSLELAGARSYNEQFFGPGTRLTVL.

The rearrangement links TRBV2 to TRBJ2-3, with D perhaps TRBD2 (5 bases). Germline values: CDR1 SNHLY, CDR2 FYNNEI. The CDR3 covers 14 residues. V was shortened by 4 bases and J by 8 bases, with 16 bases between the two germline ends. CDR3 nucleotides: TGTGCCAGCAGTGGGAGGCGGGCCGAGGGTACGCAGTATTTT. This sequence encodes CASSGRRAEGTQYF. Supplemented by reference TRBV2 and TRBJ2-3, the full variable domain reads EPEVTQTPSHQVTQMGQEVILRCVPISNHLYFYWYRQILGQKVEFLVSFYNNEISEKSEIFDDQFSVERPDGSNFTLKIRSTKLEDSAMYFCASSGRRAEGTQYFGPGTRLTVL.

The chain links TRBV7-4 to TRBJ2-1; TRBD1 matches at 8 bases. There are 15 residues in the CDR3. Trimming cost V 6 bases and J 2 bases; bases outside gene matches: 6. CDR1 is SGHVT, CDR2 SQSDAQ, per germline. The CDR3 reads CASSRSTGAYNEQFF. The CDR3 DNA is TGTGCCAGCAGTCGTTCGACAGGGGCCTACAATGAGCAGTTCTTC.

The CDR3 coding sequence is TGTGCCAGCAGCCCGACCCGTAGGGATAATGAAAAACTGTTTTTT. Amino acids: CASSPTRRDNEKLFF. This chain uses TRBV7-9 with TRBJ1-4; D gene uncertain. CDR3 length: 15 amino acids. Trimming cost V 5 bases and J 4 bases, with 14 bases left between them. Germline V CDR1 and CDR2: SEHNR, FQNEAQ (reference sequence).

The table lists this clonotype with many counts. CDR3 residues: CASTLMGGGNEQFF. DNA of the CDR3: TGTGCCAGCACCCTGATGGGGGGGGGCAATGAGCAGTTCTTC. The chain carries TRBV5-6 and TRBJ2-1, with 7 bases matching TRBD2. The CDR3 has 14 amino acids. V was pared by 6 bases and J by 6 bases, with 9 bases of the junction left unmatched. In germline, CDR1 is SGHDT, CDR2 YYEEEE. Full variable domain (missing parts from reference TRBV5-6 and TRBJ2-1): DAGVTQSPTHLIKTRGQQVTLRCSPKSGHDTVSWYQQALGQGPQFIFQYYEEEERQRGNFPDRFSGHQFPNYSSELNVNALLLGDSALYLCASTLMGGGNEQFFGPGTRLTVL.

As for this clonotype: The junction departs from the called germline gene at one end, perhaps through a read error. The CDR3 bases are TGCGCCAGCAGCTTGGGGACGCTTTCACCGGGAGGGGGGGAGACCCAGTACTTT. Translated, it gives CASSLGTLSPGGGETQYF. The gene calls are TRBV5-1 and TRBJ2-5, with 8 nucleotides matching TRBD2. The germline gives CDR1 SGHRS, CDR2 YFSETQ. CDR3 size: 18 residues.

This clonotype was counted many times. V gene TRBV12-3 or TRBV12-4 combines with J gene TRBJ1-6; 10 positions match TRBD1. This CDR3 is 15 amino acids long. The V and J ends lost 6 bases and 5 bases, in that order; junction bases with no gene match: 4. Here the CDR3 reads CASSRGQGNNSPLHF. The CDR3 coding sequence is TGTGCCAGCAGCCGGGGACAGGGGAATAATTCACCCCTCCACTTT.

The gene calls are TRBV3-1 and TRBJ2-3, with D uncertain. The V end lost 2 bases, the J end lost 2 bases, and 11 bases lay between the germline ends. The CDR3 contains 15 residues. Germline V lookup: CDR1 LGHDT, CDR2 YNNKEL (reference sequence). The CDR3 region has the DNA TGTGCCAGCAGCCAACTAGGAGCGCCCACAGATACGCAGTATTTT. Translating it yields CASSQLGAPTDTQYF.

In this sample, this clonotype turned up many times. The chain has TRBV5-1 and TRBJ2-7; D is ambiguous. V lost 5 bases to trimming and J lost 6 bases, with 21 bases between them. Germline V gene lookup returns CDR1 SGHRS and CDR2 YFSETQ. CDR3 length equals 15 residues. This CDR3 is CASSYTNGLMGEQYF. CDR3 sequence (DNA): TGCGCCAGCAGTTATACAAACGGCCTTATGGGCGAGCAGTACTTC.

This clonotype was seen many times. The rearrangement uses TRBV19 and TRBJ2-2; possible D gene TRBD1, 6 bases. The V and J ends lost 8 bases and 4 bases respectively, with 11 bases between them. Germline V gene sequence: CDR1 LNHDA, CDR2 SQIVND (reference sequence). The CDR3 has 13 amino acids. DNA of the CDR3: TGTGCCAGTCGACAGGTAGCCACCGGGGAGCTGTTTTTT. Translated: CASRQVATGELFF.

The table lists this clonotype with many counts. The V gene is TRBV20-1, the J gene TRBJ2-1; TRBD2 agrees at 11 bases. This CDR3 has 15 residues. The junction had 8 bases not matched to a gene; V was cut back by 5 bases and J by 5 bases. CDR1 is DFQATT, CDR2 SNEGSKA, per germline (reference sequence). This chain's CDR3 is CSADARLAGHNEQFF. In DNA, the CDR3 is TGCAGTGCTGATGCCCGACTAGCGGGACACAATGAGCAGTTCTTC.

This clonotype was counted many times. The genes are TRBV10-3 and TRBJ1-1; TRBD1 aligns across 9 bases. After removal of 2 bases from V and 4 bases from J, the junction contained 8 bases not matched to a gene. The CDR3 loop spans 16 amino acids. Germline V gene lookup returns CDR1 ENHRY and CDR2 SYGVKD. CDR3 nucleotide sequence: TGTGCCATCAGTGAGAAACAGGGGGCCCTACTCACTGAAGCTTTCTTT. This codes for CAISEKQGALLTEAFF.

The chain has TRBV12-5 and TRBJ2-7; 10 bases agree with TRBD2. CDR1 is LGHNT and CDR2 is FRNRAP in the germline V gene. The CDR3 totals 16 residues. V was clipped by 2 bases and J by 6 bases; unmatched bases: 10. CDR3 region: CASGLPPSGGLVEQYF. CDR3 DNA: TGTGCTAGTGGTTTGCCCCCTAGCGGGGGATTGGTCGAGCAGTACTTC.

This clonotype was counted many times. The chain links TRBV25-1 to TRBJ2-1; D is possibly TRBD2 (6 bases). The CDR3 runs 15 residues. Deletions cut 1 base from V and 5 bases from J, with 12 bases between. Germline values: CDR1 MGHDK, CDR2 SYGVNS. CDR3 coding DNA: TGTGCCAGCAGTGAATCTCTGGGACTTCACAATGAGCAGTTCTTC. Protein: CASSESLGLHNEQFF.

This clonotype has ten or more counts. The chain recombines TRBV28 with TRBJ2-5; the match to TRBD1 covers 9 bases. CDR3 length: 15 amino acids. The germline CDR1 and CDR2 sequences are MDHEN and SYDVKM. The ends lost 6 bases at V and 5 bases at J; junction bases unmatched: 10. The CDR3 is CASSNRQGGAETQYF. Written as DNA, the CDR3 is TGTGCCAGCAGCAACAGACAGGGGGGAGCGGAGACCCAGTACTTC.

The CDR3 sequence is CASSETSGTSLEQYF. Here the CDR3 DNA reads TGTGCCAGCAGCGAAACTAGCGGGACATCTCTCGAGCAGTACTTC. J is TRBJ2-7 and V is TRBV7-3; 10 bases are a match to TRBD2. Trimming at V came to 5 bases and at J to 6 bases, leaving 10 bases not matched to a gene. Germline CDR1 and CDR2: SGHTA and FQGTGA. The CDR3 runs 15 residues. The full variable domain, with the rest looked up from reference TRBV7-3 and TRBJ2-7, is GAGVSQTPSNKVTEKGKYVELRCDPISGHTALYWYRQSLGQGPEFLIYFQGTGAADDSGLPNDRFFAVRPEGSVSTLKIQRTERGDSAVYLCASSETSGTSLEQYFGPGTRLTVT.

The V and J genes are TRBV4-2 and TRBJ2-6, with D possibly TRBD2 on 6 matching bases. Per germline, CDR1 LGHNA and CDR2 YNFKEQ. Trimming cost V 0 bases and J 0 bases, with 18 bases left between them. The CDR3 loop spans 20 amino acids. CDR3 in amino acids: CASSQDLLRGGNSGANVLTF. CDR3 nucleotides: TGTGCCAGCAGCCAAGACTTGCTTCGGGGCGGGAACTCTGGGGCCAACGTCCTGACTTTC.

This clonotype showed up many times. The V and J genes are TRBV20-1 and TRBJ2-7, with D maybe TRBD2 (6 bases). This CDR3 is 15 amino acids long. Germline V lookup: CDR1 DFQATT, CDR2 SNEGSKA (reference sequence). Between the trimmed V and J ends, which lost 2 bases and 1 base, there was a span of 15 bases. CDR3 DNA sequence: TGCAGTGCTAGAAGTGGCTCTAGCGCATCCTACGAGCAGTACTTC. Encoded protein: CSARSGSSASYEQYF.

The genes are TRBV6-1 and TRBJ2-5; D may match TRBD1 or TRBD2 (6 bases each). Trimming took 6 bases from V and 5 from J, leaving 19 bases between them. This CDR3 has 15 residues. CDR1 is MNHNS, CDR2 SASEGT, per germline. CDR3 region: CASRGAGTPEETQYF. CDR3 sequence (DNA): TGTGCCAGCAGGGGGGCGGGGACACCTGAGGAGACCCAGTACTTC.